This is a list of T cell receptor delta chains from one sample in a study of γδ T cells in repeated Plasmodium falciparum infection. TCRdb re-called the multiplex PCR reads through CATT. In the table there are roughly 90,000 delta-chain clones, roughly 0.98% of which are singletons. Source material: gamma-delta T cells from blood. These receptors were taken from a pool of human donors (malaria-infected and uninfected, not separated). CDR3s leave out the opening cysteine and the closing phenylalanine or tryptophan. Clone size is given as once, few, many, or a class for an expanded clone.

clone_size: many
j_call: TRDJ1
v_call: TRDV1
cdr3_aa: ALGNLPTTVVGDTEYTDKLI

clone_size: many
j_call: TRDJ1
v_call: TRDV1
cdr3_aa: ALGDLHRNGLADKLI

clone_size: many
j_call: TRDJ1
v_call: TRDV1
cdr3_aa: ALGELWGTRYGTDKLI

clone_size: many
j_call: TRDJ1
v_call: TRDV1
cdr3_aa: ALGELGATRGDTRTDKLI

clone_size: many
j_call: TRDJ1
v_call: TRDV1
cdr3_aa: ALGELLPYGGNWGPYTDKLI

clone_size: medium-sized
j_call: TRDJ1
v_call: TRDV2
cdr3_aa: ACDTGGMGTDKLI

clone_size: many
j_call: TRDJ1
v_call: TRDV1
cdr3_aa: ALGEPLVLGELNTDKLI

clone_size: many
j_call: TRDJ1
v_call: TRDV1
cdr3_aa: ALGELGPPLWGITDKLI

clone_size: medium-sized
j_call: TRDJ1
v_call: TRDV2
cdr3_aa: ACDTLGYTDKLI

clone_size: many
j_call: TRDJ1
v_call: TRDV2
cdr3_aa: ACDPRRLPGVDKLI

clone_size: many
j_call: TRDJ1
v_call: TRDV2
cdr3_aa: ACDIMGGPTDKLI

clone_size: many
j_call: TRDJ1
v_call: TRDV1
cdr3_aa: ALGEKSLVRKLI

clone_size: many
j_call: TRDJ1
v_call: TRDV1
cdr3_aa: ALGEPFTFLNWGIYPRYTDKLI

clone_size: many
j_call: TRDJ1
v_call: TRDV1
cdr3_aa: ALGDTLPTALAGGSYTDKLI

clone_size: many
j_call: TRDJ1
v_call: TRDV2
cdr3_aa: ACDAMGPQLYTDKLI

clone_size: many
j_call: TRDJ1
v_call: TRDV1
cdr3_aa: ALGEAGPSYGRSTGGPRWVTDKLI

clone_size: many
j_call: TRDJ1
v_call: TRDV1
cdr3_aa: ALGEGPLTVWGKNTDKLI